This T cell receptor (beta chain) derives from a study of immune heterogeneity within non-small cell lung tumors. TCR beta CDR3 regions came from multiplex PCR with 32 forward V and 13 reverse J primers. TCRdb processed the multiplex PCR reads anew with MiXCR; each CDR3 protein has one entry. This table has roughly 15,000 distinct CDR3 sequences, under 30% appearing once. This clonotype was counted ten times or more. The length of the CDR3 is 16 residues. J gave up 4 bases and V 3 bases, and 3 bases lay outside the gene matches. In germline, CDR1 is MGHDK, CDR2 SYGVNS. Bulk tumor gDNA, 450 to 650 ng per sample, served as the TCR template. Biopsies that were spaced far apart were taken, several per primary tumor, during surgery. The cohort was untreated, with newly diagnosed non-small cell lung cancer undergoing curative surgery.

The chain is built from TRBV25-1 and TRBJ2-2, with 12 bases fitting TRBD2. The sample taken for sequencing was lung tumor tissue. The receptor's source is a man between 40 and 49 years old with non-small cell lung cancer. CDR3 loop: CASSERTSGTTGELFF. In DNA, the CDR3 is TGTGCCAGCAGTGAGAGGACTAGCGGGACCACCGGGGAGCTGTTTTTT. Supplemented by reference TRBV25-1 and TRBJ2-2, the full variable domain reads EADIYQTPRYLVIGTGKKITLECSQTMGHDKMYWYQQDPGMELHLIHYSYGVNSTEKGDLSSESTVSRIRTEHFPLTLESARPSHTSQYLCASSERTSGTTGELFFGEGSRLTVL.